This TCR beta chain emerged from a study of CXCR3-negative and CXCR3-positive naive CD8 T cells. The wider study: Around 140 million TRB reads were obtained overall (about 1.5 +/- 0.3 million per library).

General study points: Partial loss of CXCR3 expression followed cryopreservation; most assays used fresh PBMCs. Both of the naive subsets showed about the same high diversity, but memory CD8+ cells had much less. Hydrophobicity was higher for TRB CDR3s found in CXCR3-positive naive cells than in CXCR3-negative naive cells.

CD45RO-CCR7+CD27+CD95- expression identified naive CD8+ T cells. Regarding this clonotype: The target antigen is unknown.

The libraries of TRB cDNA were constructed through 5' RACE using UMI labels. One entry per CDR3 protein, without DNA, is what TCRdb gives after re-calling the 5' RACE reads. The repertoire table contains over 95,000 distinct CDR3 sequences. Germline values: CDR1 LGHNA, CDR2 YSLEER. This CDR3 has 15 residues. The chain combines TRBV4-3 with TRBJ2-1. The sequencing input was naive CXCR3+ CD8+ T cells from blood. Documented subset: CD45RO-CCR7+CD27+CD95- naive CD8+ T cells expressing CXCR3 (TNR3+). This sequence originates from a human donor in good health. Some clones in this sample may be carry-over from other donors' samples. This CDR3 reads CASSQVLASYNEQFF.